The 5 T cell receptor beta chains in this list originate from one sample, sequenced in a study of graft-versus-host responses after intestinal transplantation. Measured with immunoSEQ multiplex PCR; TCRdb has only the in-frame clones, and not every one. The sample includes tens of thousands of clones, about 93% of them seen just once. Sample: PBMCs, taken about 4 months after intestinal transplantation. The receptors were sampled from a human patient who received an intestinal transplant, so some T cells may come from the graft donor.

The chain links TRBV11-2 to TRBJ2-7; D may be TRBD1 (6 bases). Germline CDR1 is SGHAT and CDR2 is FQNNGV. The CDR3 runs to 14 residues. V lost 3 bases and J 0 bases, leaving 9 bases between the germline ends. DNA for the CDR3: TGTGCCAGCAGCTTTCAGGGGCCCTCCTACGAGCAGTACTTC. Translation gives CASSFQGPSYEQYF.

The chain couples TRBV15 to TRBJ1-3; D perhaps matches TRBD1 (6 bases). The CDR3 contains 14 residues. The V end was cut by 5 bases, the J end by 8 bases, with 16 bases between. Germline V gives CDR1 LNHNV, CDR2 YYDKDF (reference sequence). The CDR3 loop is CATSQGNDGDTIYF. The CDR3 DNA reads TGTGCCACCAGCCAGGGGAACGATGGGGACACCATATATTTT.

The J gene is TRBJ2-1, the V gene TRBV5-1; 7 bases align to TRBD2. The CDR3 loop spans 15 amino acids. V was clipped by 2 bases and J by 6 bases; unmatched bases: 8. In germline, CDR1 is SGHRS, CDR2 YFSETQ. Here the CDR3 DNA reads TGCGCCAGCAGCTTCGCTAGCGGTGTGGGCAATGAGCAGTTCTTC. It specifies CASSFASGVGNEQFF. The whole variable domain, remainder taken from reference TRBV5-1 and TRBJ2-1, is KAGVTQTPRYLIKTRGQQVTLSCSPISGHRSVSWYQQTPGQGLQFLFEYFSETQRNKGNFPGRFSGRQFSNSRSEMNVSTLELGDSALYLCASSFASGVGNEQFFGPGTRLTVL.

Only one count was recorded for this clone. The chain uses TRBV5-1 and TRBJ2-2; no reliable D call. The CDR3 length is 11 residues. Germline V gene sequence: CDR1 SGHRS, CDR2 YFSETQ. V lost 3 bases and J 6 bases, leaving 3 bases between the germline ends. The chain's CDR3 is CASSWAGELFF. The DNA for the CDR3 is TGCGCCAGCAGCTGGGCCGGGGAGCTGTTTTTT.

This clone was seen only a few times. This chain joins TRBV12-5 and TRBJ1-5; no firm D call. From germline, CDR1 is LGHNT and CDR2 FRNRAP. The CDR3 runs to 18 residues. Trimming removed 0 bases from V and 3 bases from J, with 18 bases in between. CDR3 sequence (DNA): TGTGCTAGTGGTTTGGTCCACCTAAAGGAAGGGATCAATCAGCCCCAGCATTTT. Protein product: CASGLVHLKEGINQPQHF.